This T cell receptor beta chain was found in a study of shared clonotypes between healthy human individuals. Study results and limitations: Rarefaction revealed incomplete sorted-subset sequencing despite large depth. Larger richness was generally estimated for naive than memory subsets.

Concerning this clone: Its target is not known.

Assay used: immunoSEQ multiplex PCR; TCRdb lists only in-frame clones, some missing. The sample has about 2.3 million clones, less than 95% seen once. The study drew all its donors from Caucasian adults living in Nashville, Tennessee. The CD4+ fraction was divided into a CD45RA+ naive subset and a CD45RA-negative memory subset. The germline V and J ends were trimmed by 6 bases and 2 bases, with 16 bases remaining between them. Germline lookup yields CDR1 MGHRA and CDR2 YSYEKL. The length of the CDR3 is 15 residues. The chain carries TRBV4-1 and TRBJ1-1, with D tentatively TRBD1 (5 bases). This receptor was identified in a man younger than 30 in good health. Some clones in this sample may be carry-over from other donors' samples. Sequencing was done on a sample of naive CD4+ T cells from PBMCs. Subset given: CD45RA+ positively selected. Here the CDR3 reads CASSQIVRGNTEAFF. CDR3 nucleotide sequence: TGCGCCAGCAGTCAAATCGTTCGGGGCAACACTGAAGCTTTCTTT.